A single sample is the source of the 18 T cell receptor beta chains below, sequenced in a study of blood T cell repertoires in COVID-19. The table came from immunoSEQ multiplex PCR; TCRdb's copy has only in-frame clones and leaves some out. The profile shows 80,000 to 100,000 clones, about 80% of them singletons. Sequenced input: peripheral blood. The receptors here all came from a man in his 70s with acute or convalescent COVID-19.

The CDR3 DNA is TGTGCCAGCAGCTTAGTTTCTAGCCAACTCGCGGGGGAGCTGTTTTTT. It yields the protein CASSLVSSQLAGELFF. The genes are TRBV7-2 and TRBJ2-2, with D possibly being TRBD2 (5 bases). CDR1 and CDR2 from the germline V gene are SGHTA and FQGNSA. The CDR3 runs to 16 residues. The ends were cut back, 1 base at V and 8 bases at J, with 17 bases in the middle.

CDR3 sequence reads: CASSTQGYNEQFF. The CDR3 region has the DNA TGTGCCAGCAGCACTCAGGGTTACAATGAGCAGTTCTTC. The gene calls are TRBV5-4 and TRBJ2-1; maybe TRBD1 (5 bases). The length of the CDR3 is 13 residues. In germline, CDR1 is SGHNT, CDR2 YYREEE (reference sequence). Trimming pared 4 bases from V and 4 bases from J, leaving 9 bases between.

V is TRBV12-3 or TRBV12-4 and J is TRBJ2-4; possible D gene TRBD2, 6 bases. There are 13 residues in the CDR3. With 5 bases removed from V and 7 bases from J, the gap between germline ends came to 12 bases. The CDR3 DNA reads TGTGCCAGCAGTAGGGACTTACGTAACATTCAGTACTTC. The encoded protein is CASSRDLRNIQYF.

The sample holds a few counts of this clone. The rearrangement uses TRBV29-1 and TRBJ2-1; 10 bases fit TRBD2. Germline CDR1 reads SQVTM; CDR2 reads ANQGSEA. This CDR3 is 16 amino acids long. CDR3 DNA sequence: TGCAGGGCTAGCGGGAGACCAAACAGTACGTACAATGAGCAGTTCTTC. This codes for CRASGRPNSTYNEQFF.

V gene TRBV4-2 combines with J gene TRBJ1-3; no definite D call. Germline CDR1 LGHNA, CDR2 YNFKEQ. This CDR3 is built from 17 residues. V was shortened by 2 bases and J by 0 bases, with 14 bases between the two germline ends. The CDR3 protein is CASSQNIAGLSGNTIYF. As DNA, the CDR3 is TGTGCCAGCAGCCAAAACATAGCGGGCCTCTCTGGAAACACCATATATTTT.

The DNA for the CDR3 is TGCGCCAGCAGCACGGGACTAGCGGGTTTGGAGACCCAGTACTTC. Translating it yields CASSTGLAGLETQYF. This sequence joins TRBV5-1 and TRBJ2-5; 12 bases are a match to TRBD2. CDR1 is SGHRS and CDR2 is YFSETQ in the germline V gene. The CDR3 covers 15 residues. Trimming removed 4 bases from V and 5 bases from J; junction bases left unmatched: 6.

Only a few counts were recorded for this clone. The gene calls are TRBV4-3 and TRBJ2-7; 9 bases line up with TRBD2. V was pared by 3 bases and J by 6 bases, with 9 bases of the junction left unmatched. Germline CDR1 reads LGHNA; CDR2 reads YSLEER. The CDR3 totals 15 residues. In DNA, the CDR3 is TGCGCCAGCAGCCATGTCAATAGCGGGAGTACCGAGCAGTACTTC. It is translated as CASSHVNSGSTEQYF.

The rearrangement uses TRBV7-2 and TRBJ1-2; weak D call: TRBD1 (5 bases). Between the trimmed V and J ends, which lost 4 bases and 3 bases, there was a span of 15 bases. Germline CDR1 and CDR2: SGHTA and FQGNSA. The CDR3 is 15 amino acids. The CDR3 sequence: CASSSEEWGYYGYTF. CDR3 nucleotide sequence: TGTGCCAGCAGCTCAGAGGAGTGGGGCTACTATGGCTACACCTTC.

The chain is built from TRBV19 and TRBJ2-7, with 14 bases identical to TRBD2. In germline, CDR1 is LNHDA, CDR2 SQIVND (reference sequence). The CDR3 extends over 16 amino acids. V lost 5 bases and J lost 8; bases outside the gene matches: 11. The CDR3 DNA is TGTGCCAGTAGTCCCCCCGGGACTAGCGGGAGTGTCAAGCAGTACTTC. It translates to CASSPPGTSGSVKQYF.

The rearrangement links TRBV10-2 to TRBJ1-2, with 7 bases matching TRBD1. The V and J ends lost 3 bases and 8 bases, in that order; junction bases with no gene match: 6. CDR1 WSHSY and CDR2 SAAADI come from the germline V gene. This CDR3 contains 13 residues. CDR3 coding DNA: TGCGCCAGCAGTGATCCAGGGGGTAAGGGCTACACCTTC. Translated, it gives CASSDPGGKGYTF.

The CDR3 nucleotides are TGTGCCAGCATCGAGAGCGGGATTCTTAACGAGCAGTACTTC. This translates into CASIESGILNEQYF. V is TRBV7-9 and J is TRBJ2-7, with 7 bases that match TRBD2. V was pared by 7 bases and J by 5 bases, with 11 bases of the junction left unmatched. In germline, CDR1 is SEHNR, CDR2 FQNEAQ (reference sequence). The CDR3 length is 14 residues.

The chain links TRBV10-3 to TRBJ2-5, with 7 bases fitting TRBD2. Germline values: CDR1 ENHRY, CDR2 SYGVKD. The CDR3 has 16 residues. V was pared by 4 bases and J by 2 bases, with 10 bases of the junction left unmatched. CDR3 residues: CAISARTGGIQETQYF. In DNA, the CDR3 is TGTGCCATCAGTGCCCGAACGGGGGGAATACAAGAGACCCAGTACTTC.

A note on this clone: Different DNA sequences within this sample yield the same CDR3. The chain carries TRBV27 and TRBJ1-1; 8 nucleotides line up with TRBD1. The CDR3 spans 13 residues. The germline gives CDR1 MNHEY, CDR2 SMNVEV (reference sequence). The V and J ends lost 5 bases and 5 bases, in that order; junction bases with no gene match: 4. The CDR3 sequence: CASSRTGRTEAFF. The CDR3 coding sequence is TGTGCCAGCAGTCGGACAGGGAGGACTGAAGCTTTCTTT.

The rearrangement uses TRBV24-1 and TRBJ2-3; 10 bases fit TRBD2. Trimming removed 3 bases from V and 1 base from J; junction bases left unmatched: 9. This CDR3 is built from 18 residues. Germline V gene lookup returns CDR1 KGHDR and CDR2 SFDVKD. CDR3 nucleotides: TGTGCCACCAGTGATCCCTTCACTAGCGGGGCTCGCACAGATACGCAGTATTTT. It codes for CATSDPFTSGARTDTQYF.

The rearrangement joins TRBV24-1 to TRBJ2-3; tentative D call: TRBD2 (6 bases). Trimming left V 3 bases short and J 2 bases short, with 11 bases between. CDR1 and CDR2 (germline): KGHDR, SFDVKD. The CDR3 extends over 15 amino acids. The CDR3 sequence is CATSDLGTDTDTQYF. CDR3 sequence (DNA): TGTGCCACCAGTGATCTTGGGACTGACACAGATACGCAGTATTTT.

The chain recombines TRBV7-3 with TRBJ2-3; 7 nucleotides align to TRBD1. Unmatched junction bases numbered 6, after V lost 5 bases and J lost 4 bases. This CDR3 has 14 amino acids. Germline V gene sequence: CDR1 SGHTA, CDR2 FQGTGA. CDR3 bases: TGTGCCAGCAGCCCCCGGACAGGTTCAGATACGCAGTATTTT. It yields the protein CASSPRTGSDTQYF.

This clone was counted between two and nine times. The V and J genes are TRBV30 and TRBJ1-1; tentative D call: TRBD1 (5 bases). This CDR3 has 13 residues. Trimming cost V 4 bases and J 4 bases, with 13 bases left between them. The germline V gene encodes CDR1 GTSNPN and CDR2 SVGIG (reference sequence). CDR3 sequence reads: CAWIRGMTTEAFF. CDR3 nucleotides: TGTGCCTGGATTCGGGGGATGACCACTGAAGCTTTCTTT. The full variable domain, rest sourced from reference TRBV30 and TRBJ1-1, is SQTIHQWPATLVQPVGSPLSLECTVEGTSNPNLYWYRQAAGRGLQLLFYSVGIGQISSEVPQNLSASRPQDRQFILSSKKLLLSDSGFYLCAWIRGMTTEAFFGQGTRLTVV.

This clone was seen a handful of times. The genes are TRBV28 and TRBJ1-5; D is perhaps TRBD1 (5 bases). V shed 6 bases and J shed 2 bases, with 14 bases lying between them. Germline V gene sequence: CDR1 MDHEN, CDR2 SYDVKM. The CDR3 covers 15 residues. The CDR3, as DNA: TGTGCCAGCAGCCGATCAGGGTACGGCAATCAGCCCCAGCATTTT. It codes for CASSRSGYGNQPQHF.